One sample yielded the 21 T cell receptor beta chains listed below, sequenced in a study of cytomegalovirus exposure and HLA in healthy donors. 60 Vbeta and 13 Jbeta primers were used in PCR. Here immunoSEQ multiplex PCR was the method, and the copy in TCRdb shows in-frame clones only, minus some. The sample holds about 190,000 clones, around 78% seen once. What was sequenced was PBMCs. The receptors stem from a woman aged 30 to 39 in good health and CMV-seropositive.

The CDR3 DNA follows: TGTGCCAGTAGTATAGGAAGTACAGGGCCCCAGGATACGCAGTATTTT. Encoded protein: CASSIGSTGPQDTQYF. V is TRBV19 and J is TRBJ2-3; D possibly corresponds to TRBD1 (6 bases). Germline V gives CDR1 LNHDA, CDR2 SQIVND (reference sequence). This CDR3 has 16 residues. V lost 1 base to trimming and J lost 6 bases, with 17 bases between them.

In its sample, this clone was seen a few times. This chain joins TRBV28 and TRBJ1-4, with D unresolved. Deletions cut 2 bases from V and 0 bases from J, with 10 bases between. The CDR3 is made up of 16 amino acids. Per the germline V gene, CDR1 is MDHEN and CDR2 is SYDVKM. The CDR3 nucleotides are TGTGCCAGCAGTTTAAGCCTAAGTGCAACTAATGAAAAACTGTTTTTT. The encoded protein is CASSLSLSATNEKLFF. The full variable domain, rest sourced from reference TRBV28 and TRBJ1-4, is DVKVTQSSRYLVKRTGEKVFLECVQDMDHENMFWYRQDPGLGLRLIYFSYDVKMKEKGDIPEGYSVSREKKERFSLILESASTNQTSMYLCASSLSLSATNEKLFFGSGTQLSVL.

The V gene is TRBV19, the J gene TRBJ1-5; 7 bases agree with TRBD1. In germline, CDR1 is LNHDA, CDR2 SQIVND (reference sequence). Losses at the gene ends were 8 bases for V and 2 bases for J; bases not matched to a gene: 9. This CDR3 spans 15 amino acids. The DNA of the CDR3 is TGTGCCAGTTCCCACGACCAGGGGGGCAATCAGCCCCAGCATTTT. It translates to CASSHDQGGNQPQHF.

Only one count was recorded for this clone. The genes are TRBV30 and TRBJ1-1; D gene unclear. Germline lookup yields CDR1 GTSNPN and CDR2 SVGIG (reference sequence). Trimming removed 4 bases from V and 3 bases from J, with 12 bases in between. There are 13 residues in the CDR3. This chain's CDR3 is CAWILTSHTEAFF. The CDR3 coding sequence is TGTGCCTGGATTCTAACGAGTCACACTGAAGCTTTCTTT.

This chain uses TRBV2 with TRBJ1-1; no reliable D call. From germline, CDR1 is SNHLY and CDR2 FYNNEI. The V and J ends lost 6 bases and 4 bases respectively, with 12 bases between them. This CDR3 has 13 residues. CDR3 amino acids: CASRTGGGTEAFF. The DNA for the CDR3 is TGTGCCAGCAGGACGGGAGGTGGCACTGAAGCTTTCTTT.

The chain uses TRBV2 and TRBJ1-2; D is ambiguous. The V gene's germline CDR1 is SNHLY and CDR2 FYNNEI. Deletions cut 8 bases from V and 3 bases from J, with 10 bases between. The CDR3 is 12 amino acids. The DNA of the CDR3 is TGTGCCAGCGGACGGGAAGACTATGGCTACACCTTC. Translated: CASGREDYGYTF. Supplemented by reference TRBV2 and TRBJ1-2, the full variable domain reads EPEVTQTPSHQVTQMGQEVILRCVPISNHLYFYWYRQILGQKVEFLVSFYNNEISEKSEIFDDQFSVERPDGSNFTLKIRSTKLEDSAMYFCASGREDYGYTFGSGTRLTVV.

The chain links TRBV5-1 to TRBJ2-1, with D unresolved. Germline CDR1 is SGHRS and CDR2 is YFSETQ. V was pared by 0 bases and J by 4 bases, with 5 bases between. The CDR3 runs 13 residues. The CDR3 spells CASSLALYNEQFF. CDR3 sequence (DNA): TGCGCCAGCAGCTTGGCCCTTTACAATGAGCAGTTCTTC.

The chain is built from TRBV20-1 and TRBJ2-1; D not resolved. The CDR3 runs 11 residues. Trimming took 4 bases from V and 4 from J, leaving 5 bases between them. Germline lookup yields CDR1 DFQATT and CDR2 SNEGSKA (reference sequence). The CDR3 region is CSAKEYNEQFF. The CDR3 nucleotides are TGCAGTGCTAAGGAGTACAATGAGCAGTTCTTC.

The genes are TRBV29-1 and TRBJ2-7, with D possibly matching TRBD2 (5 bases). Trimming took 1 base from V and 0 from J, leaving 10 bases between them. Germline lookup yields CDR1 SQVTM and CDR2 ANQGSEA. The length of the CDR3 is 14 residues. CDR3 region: CSVEGTGSSYEQYF. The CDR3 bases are TGCAGCGTTGAAGGGACTGGGAGCTCCTACGAGCAGTACTTC.

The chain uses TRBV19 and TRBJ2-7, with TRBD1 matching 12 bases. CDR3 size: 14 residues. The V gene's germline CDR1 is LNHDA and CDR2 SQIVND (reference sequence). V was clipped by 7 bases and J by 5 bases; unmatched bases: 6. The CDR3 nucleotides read TGTGCCAGTACCACAGGGACAGGGGGCCACGAGCAGTACTTC. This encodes CASTTGTGGHEQYF.

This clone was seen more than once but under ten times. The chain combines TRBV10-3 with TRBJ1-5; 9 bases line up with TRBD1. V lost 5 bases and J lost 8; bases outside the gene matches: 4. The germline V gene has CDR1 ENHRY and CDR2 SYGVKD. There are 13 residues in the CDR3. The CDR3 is CAISTGGQEPQHF. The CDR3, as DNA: TGTGCCATCAGTACAGGGGGCCAGGAGCCCCAGCATTTT.

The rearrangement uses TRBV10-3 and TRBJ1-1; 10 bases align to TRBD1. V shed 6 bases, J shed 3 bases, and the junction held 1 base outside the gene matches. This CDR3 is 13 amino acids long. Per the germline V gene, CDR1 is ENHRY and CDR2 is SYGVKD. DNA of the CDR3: TGTGCCATCAGGGACAGGGGGGACACTGAAGCTTTCTTT. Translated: CAIRDRGDTEAFF.

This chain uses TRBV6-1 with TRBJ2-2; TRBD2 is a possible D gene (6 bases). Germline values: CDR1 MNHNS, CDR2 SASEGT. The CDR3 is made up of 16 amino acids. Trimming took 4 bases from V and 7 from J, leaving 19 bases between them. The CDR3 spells CASSANRPGVGGELFF. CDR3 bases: TGTGCCAGCAGTGCCAACCGACCGGGAGTGGGCGGGGAGCTGTTTTTT.

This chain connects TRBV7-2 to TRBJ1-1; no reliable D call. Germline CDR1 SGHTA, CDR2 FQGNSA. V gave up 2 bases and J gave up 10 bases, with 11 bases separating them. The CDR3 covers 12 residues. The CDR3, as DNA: TGTGCCAGCAGCTTACCTAGGATGGGAGCTTTCTTT. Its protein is CASSLPRMGAFF.

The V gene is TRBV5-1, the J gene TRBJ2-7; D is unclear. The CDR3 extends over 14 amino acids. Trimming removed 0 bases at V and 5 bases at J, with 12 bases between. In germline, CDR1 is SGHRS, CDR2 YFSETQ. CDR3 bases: TGCGCCAGCAGCTTGGGTATTCAGATCAACGAGCAGTACTTC. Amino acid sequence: CASSLGIQINEQYF.

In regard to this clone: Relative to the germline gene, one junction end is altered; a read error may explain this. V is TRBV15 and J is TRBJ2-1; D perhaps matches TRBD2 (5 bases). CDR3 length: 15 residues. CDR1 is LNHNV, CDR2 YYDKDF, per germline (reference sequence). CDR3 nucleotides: TGTGCCACCAGCCGAGAAGGAGGCTCCTACAATGAGCAGTTCTTC. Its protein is CATSREGGSYNEQFF.

The CDR3 nucleotides are TGTGCCAGCAGCTTAGTCTCTGCAGCGGGGGGGCACCGCGAGCAGTACTTC. It translates to CASSLVSAAGGHREQYF. The chain combines TRBV7-9 with TRBJ2-7, with 10 bases that match TRBD2. The CDR3 has 17 residues. The junction had 12 bases not matched to a gene; V was cut back by 1 base and J by 6 bases. Germline assignment: CDR1 SEHNR and CDR2 FQNEAQ (reference sequence).

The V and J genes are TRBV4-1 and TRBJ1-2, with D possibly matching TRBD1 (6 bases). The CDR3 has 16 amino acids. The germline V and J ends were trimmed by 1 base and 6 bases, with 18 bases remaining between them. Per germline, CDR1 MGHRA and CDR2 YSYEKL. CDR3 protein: CASSQVGRGASHGYTF. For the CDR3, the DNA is TGCGCCAGCAGCCAAGTCGGCCGGGGGGCAAGCCATGGCTACACCTTC.

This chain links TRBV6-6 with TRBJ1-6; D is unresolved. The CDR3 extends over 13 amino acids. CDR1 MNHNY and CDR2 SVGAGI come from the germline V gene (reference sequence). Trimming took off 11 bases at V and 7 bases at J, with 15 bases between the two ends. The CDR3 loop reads CASEAERNSPLHF. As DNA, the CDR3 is TGTGCCTCCGAGGCGGAGAGGAATTCACCCCTCCACTTT.

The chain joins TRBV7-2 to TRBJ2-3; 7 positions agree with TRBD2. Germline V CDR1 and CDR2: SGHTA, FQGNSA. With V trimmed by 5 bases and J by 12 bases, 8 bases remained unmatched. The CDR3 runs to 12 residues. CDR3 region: CASSVLAELQYF. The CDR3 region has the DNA TGTGCCAGCAGCGTTCTAGCGGAGCTACAGTATTTT.

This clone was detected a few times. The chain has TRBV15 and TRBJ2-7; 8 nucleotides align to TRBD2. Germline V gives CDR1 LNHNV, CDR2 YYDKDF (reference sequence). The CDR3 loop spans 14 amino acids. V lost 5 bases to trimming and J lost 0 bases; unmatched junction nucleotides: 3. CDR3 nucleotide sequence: TGTGCCACCAGCCCGGGAGGGTCCTCCTACGAGCAGTACTTC. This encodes CATSPGGSSYEQYF.